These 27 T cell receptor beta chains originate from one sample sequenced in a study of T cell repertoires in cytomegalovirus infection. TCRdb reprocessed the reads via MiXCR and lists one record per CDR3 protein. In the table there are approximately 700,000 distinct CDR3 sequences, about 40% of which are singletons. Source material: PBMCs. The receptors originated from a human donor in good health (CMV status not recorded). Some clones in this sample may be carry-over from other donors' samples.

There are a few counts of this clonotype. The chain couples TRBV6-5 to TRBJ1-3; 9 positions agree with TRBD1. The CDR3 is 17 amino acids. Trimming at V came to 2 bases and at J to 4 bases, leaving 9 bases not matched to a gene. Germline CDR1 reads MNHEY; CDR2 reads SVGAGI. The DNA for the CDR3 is TGTGCCAGCAGTTACAGTCAACAGGGGGCTGAGGGAAACACCATATATTTT. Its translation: CASSYSQQGAEGNTIYF.

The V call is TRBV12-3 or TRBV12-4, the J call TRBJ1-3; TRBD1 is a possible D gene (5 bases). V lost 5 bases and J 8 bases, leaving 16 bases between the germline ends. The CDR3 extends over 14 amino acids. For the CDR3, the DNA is TGTGCCAGCAGTCACATGGACAAGGAGGACACCATATATTTT. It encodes CASSHMDKEDTIYF.

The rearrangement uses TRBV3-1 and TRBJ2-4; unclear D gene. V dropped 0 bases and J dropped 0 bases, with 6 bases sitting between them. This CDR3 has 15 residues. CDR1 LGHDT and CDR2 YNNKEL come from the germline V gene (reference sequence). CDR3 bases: TGTGCCAGCAGCCAAGAGGCTCAAGCCAAAAACATTCAGTACTTC. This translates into CASSQEAQAKNIQYF.

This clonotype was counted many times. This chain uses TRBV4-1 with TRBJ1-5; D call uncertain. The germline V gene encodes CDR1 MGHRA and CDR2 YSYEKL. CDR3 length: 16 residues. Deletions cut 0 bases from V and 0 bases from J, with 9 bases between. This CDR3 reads CASSQEQTYSNQPQHF. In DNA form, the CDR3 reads TGCGCCAGCAGCCAAGAACAGACCTATAGCAATCAGCCCCAGCATTTT.

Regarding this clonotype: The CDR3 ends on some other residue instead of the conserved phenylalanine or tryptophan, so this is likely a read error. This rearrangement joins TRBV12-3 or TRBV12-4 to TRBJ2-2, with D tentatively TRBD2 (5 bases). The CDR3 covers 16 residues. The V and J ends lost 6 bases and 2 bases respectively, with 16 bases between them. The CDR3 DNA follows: TGTGCCAGCAGGGGTGGGCCTAGCAGAAACACCGGGGAGCTGTTTTTG. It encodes CASRGGPSRNTGELFL.

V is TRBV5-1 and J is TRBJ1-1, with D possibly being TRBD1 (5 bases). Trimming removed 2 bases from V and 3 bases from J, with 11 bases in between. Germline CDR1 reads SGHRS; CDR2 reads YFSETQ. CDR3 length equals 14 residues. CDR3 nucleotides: TGCGCCAGCAGCTTCACAGGAGCGGACACTGAAGCTTTCTTT. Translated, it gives CASSFTGADTEAFF.

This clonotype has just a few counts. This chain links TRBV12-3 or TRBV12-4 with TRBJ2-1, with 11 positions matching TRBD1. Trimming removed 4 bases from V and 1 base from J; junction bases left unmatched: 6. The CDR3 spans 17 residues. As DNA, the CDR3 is TGTGCCAGCAGTTCGTCCGGGACAGGGGGATCCTACAATGAGCAGTTCTTC. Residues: CASSSSGTGGSYNEQFF.

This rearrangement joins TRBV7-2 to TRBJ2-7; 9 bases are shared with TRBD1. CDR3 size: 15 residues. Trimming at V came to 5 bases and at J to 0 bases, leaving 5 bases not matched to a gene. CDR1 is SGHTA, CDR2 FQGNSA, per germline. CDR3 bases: TGTGCCAGCAGCGAGGGACAGGGCGGCTCCTACGAGCAGTACTTC. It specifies CASSEGQGGSYEQYF.

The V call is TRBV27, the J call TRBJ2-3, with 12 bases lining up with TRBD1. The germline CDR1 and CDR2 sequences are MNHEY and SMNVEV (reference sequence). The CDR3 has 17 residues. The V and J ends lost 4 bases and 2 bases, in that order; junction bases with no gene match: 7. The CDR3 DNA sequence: TGTGCCAGCAGTTCCCCGGGACAGGGGGCTTTCACAGATACGCAGTATTTT. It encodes CASSSPGQGAFTDTQYF.

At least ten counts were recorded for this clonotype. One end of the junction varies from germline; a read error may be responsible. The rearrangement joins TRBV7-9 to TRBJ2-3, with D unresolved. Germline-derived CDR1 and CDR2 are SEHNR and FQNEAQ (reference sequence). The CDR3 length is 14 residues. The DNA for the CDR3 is TGTGCCAGCAGCTCCCCGGGTAGCAGAGATACGCAGTATTTT. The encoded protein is CASSSPGSRDTQYF.

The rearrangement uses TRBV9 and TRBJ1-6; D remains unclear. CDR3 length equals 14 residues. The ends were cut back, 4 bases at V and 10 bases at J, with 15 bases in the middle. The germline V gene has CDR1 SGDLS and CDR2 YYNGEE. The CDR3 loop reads CASSTLERNSPLHF. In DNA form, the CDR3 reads TGTGCCAGCAGCACGCTCGAGCGGAACTCACCCCTCCACTTT.

The CDR3 region has the DNA TGTGCCAGCAGCTTAGCGAGACCCCTCGGAGGCTACACCTTC. Translating gives CASSLARPLGGYTF. The genes are TRBV7-2 and TRBJ1-2; D call uncertain. Germline assignment: CDR1 SGHTA and CDR2 FQGNSA. Trimming removed 0 bases from V and 8 bases from J, with 13 bases in between. This CDR3 contains 14 residues.

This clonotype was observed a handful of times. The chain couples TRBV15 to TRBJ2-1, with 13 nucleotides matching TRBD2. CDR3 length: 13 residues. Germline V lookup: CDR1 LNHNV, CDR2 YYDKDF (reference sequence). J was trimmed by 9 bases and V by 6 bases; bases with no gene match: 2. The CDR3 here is CATRLAGGREQFF. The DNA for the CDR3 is TGTGCCACCAGACTAGCGGGAGGGCGTGAGCAGTTCTTC.

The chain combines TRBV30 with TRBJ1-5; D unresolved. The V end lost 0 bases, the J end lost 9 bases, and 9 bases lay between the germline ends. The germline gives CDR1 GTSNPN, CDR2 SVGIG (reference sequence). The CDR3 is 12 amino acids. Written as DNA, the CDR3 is TGTGCCTGGAGTGTACCGGGCGGGCCCCAGCATTTT. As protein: CAWSVPGGPQHF.

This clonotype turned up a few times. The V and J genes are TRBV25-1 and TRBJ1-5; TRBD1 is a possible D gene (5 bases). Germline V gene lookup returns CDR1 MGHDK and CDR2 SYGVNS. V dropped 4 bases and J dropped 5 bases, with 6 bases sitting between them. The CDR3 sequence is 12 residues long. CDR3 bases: TGTGCCAGCAGTGTGGGGGATCAGCCCCAGCATTTT. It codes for CASSVGDQPQHF.

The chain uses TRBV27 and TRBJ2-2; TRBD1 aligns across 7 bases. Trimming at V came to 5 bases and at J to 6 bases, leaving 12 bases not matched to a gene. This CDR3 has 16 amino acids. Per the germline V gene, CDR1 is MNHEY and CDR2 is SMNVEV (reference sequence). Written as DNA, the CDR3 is TGTGCCAGCAGTCTAGGCGAGGGGGCGCTCCCCGGGGAGCTGTTTTTT. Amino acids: CASSLGEGALPGELFF.

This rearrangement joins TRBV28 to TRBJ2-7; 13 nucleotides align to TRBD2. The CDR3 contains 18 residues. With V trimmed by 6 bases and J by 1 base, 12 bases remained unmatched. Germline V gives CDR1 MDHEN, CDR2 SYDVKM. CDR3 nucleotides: TGTGCCAGCAGCCTTCCGCCTCCGGGACTAGCGGGATCCTACGAGCAGTACTTC. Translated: CASSLPPPGLAGSYEQYF.

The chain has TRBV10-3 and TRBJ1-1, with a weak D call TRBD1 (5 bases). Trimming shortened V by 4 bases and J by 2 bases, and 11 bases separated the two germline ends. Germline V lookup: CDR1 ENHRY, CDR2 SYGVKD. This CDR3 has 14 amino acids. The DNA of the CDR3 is TGTGCCATCAGTGTTGACAGCCATAACACTGAAGCTTTCTTT. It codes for CAISVDSHNTEAFF.

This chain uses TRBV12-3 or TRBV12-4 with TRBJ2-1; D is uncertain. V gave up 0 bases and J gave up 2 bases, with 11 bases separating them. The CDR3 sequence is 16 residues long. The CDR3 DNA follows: TGTGCCAGCAGTTTAGCGCTCGGCGGACCCTACAATGAGCAGTTCTTC. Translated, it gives CASSLALGGPYNEQFF.

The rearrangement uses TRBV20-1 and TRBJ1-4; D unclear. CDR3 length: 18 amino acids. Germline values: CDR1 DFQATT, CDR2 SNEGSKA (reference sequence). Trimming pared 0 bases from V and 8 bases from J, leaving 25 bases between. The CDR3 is CSARDLLGRERMTEKLFF. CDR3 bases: TGCAGTGCTAGAGATCTACTAGGGCGGGAACGAATGACGGAAAAACTGTTTTTT.

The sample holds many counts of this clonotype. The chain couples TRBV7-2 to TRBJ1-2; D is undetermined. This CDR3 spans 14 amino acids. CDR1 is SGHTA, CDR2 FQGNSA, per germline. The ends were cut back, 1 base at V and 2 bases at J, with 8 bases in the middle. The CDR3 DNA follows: TGTGCCAGCAGCTTAGGACTGGAGAACTATGGCTACACCTTC. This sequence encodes CASSLGLENYGYTF.

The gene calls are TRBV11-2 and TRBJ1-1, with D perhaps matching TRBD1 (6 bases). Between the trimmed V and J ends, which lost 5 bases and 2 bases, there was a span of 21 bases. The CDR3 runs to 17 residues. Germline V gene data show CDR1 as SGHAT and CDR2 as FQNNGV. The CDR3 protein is CASSPPGGRGLNTEAFF. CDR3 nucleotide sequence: TGTGCCAGCAGCCCACCCGGGGGGCGAGGGCTAAACACTGAAGCTTTCTTT.

CDR3 sequence: CASSYRDRGRRGNQPQHF. The DNA of the CDR3 is TGTGCCAGCAGTTACCGGGACAGGGGGCGGAGGGGCAATCAGCCCCAGCATTTT. The chain carries TRBV6-6 and TRBJ1-5; 12 positions agree with TRBD1. Germline V CDR1 and CDR2: MNHNY, SVGAGI (reference sequence). The CDR3 runs to 18 residues. V gave up 2 bases and J gave up 2 bases; unmatched junction bases: 7.

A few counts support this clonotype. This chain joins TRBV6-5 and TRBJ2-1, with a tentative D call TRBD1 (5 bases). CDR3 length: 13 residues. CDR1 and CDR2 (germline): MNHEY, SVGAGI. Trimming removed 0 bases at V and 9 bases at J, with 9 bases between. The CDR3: CASSYSTVIEQFF. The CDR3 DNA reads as TGTGCCAGCAGTTACTCGACAGTGATTGAGCAGTTCTTC.

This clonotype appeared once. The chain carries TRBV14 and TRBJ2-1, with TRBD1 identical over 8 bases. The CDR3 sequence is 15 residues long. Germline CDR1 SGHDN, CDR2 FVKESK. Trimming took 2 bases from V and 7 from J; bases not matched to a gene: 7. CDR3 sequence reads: CASSQQGARRNEQFF. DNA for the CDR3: TGTGCCAGCAGCCAACAGGGGGCCCGCAGGAATGAGCAGTTCTTC. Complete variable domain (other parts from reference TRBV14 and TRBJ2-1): EAGVTQFPSHSVIEKGQTVTLRCDPISGHDNLYWYRRVMGKEIKFLLHFVKESKQDESGMPNNRFLAERTGGTYSTLKVQPAELEDSGVYFCASSQQGARRNEQFFGPGTRLTVL.

The CDR3: CSVAWGGTPYNEQFF. The DNA of the CDR3 is TGCAGCGTTGCTTGGGGAGGGACCCCCTACAATGAGCAGTTCTTC. The gene calls are TRBV29-1 and TRBJ2-1, with TRBD2 matching 7 bases. Germline V gives CDR1 SQVTM, CDR2 ANQGSEA. This CDR3 is 15 amino acids long. V shed 4 bases and J 2 bases; nucleotides not matched to a gene: 8.

The CDR3 sequence: CASSYPVGEQFF. As DNA, the CDR3 is TGTGCCAGCAGTTACCCCGTCGGCGAGCAGTTCTTC. The chain couples TRBV6-1 to TRBJ2-1; no clear D. V was cut by 5 bases and J by 10 bases, with 12 bases left in between. From germline, CDR1 is MNHNS and CDR2 SASEGT. CDR3 length: 12 amino acids.